This is a list of T cell receptor beta chains from one sample in a study of early T cells in non-severe SARS-CoV-2 infection. TCRdb re-called the 5' RACE reads with MiXCR, one entry per CDR3 protein. The sample yields about 76,000 distinct CDR3 sequences, 10% to 12% seen once. Sequenced: whole blood. The receptor source for this set is an adult who was a healthcare worker with PCR-confirmed SARS-CoV-2 infection or an uninfected control (not recorded which). Both conserved end residues are trimmed from each CDR3.

TRBJ2-3	TRBV7-3	ASSLGALADQY
TRBJ2-5	TRBV12-5	ASGLSLGAEETQY
TRBJ1-4	TRBV11-2	ASSHRGPLPANKKLF
TRBJ1-1	TRBV12-3/TRBV12-4	ASSFSGGTEAF
TRBJ2-5	TRBV12-3/TRBV12-4	ASAWRGGGETQY
TRBJ1-4	TRBV6-2/TRBV6-3	ASSYQAHEKLF
TRBJ2-3	TRBV7-2	ASTLLPSTDTQY
TRBJ2-1	TRBV14	ASSQEWWYNEQF
TRBJ2-7	TRBV18	ASSPGGGGKTSEQY
TRBJ2-7	TRBV2	ASSSLADDSDEQY
TRBJ1-1	TRBV6-5	ASSSGQGAEAF
TRBJ1-4	TRBV9	ASSSRDPNEKLF
TRBJ2-3	TRBV5-5	ASSLAGVAAITDTQY
TRBJ2-5	TRBV20-1	SARDGTGDETQY
TRBJ1-1	TRBV3-1	ASSPGGGTEAF
TRBJ2-5	TRBV6-5	ASSAQQGGETQY
TRBJ1-5	TRBV18	ASSPSSAGGSNQPQH
TRBJ2-2	TRBV6-2/TRBV6-3	ASTPSFEHRTGELF
TRBJ2-2	TRBV10-1	ASAGQAGELF
TRBJ1-2	TRBV6-1	ASREGPYGYT
TRBJ2-1	TRBV2	ASSLSGGDYNEQF
TRBJ2-5	TRBV19	ASSDVGTQY
TRBJ2-1	TRBV6-4	ASSDSWGMDEQF
TRBJ1-2	TRBV21-1	ASIRRSDYGYT
TRBJ2-1	TRBV6-1	ASSELGLGRDNEQF
TRBJ1-2	TRBV18	ASSGLGVQIASGYT
TRBJ1-1	TRBV6-2/TRBV6-3	ASRSYGVDTEAF
TRBJ1-2	TRBV29-1	SVEWAAFYGYT
TRBJ1-1	TRBV18	ASSTRGGANTEAF
TRBJ2-7	TRBV6-5	ASSYSAGISYEQY